One T cell receptor (beta chain) is described in this entry. This clonotype was seen ten or more times. Its antigen remains unidentified. Base quality data are lacking; no much larger clone is found one base away. What the time point label conveys for this sample: newly diagnosed GD, antithyroid drugs for less than 3 months. For both TCR sequencing and RNA sequencing, RNA was extracted from PBMCs using TRIzol. Graves' disease was diagnosed according to American Thyroid Association guidelines. Patients for the study were recruited at an endocrinology department in Xi'an, China. Each patient gave 7 to 9.5 milliliters of peripheral blood, collected in an EDTA anticoagulant tube. Ficoll Paque Plus density gradient separation was used to isolate PBMCs, and no further T cell sorting was performed. RNA quality was checked with an Agilent 2100 Bioanalyzer and agarose gel, and concentration with a NanoDrop 2000.

This entry is derived from a study of regulatory T cells in long-lasting Graves disease (dated by TCRdb to the early 2020s). About the study as a whole: Antithyroid drugs had been taken for less than 3 months by newly diagnosed Graves' disease patients. TCR sequencing covered some 13 persistent and 20 newly diagnosed Graves' disease patients, some 35 samples in total. Peripheral blood TCR sequencing and RNA sequencing compared persistent Graves' disease patients with newly diagnosed Graves' disease patients. The study took place in China and was registered as a clinical trial.

The CDR3 holds 17 amino acids from the cysteine to the phenylalanine. The entry retains the CDR3 DNA only, 51 bases that are in frame from base 1. The germline V gene (reference sequence) supplies CDR1 MNHEY and CDR2 SMNVEV. Here V drops 2 bases and J drops 4 bases, and the junction holds 14 bases not matched to any gene. The paper as a whole reports these results and caveats: Persistent patients shared more public clonotypes among themselves (around 3,000) than newly diagnosed patients did (over 900). As a limitation, the authors acknowledged that the small sample size may reduce accuracy. Persistent disease showed preferential use of TRBV28, TRBJ1-2 and TRBJ2-5, whereas newly diagnosed disease favored TRBV20-1 and TRBJ2-1. Compared with newly diagnosed patients, persistent Graves' disease patients had lower TCR Shannon entropy and fewer highly expanded clones, which suggests clonal expansion. Sequencing and analysis were restricted to the TCR beta chain. The study examined only peripheral blood because the primary lesion, thyroid tissue, could not be accessed.

The library came from multiplex PCR. TCRdb shows the sequencer as Illumina HiSeq 4000. TCR beta libraries were built with iRepertoire HTBI primers and Arm-PCR amplification of CDR3 regions. Before sequencing, the PCR products went through gel purification. For the original study's pipeline: A total of roughly 65 TRBV and 14 TRBJ segments were identified across samples and were used for gene usage analysis of CDR3 amino acid clonotypes. COPE and FqMerger were used to merge the filtered high-quality paired reads into contigs. Contigs were aligned with BLAST to IMGT TRBV, TRBD and TRBJ reference genes, and CDR3 was defined per IMGT. Highly expanded clones were defined as clonotypes with a frequency above 0.1%. Shannon entropy served as the measure of repertoire diversity, while the Gini coefficient captured V-J evenness. Public clonotypes were defined as clonotypes shared by more than one individual. TCRdb cleaned the public reads at Q25 with fastp, built clones with MiXCR and kept in-frame beta chains. Duplicate CDR3 protein sequences are folded into a single record with the most common DNA and genes. The V and J calls here are based on TCRdb, not the publication. The sample data list a few hundred thousand distinct CDR3 sequences, and 15% to 20% of these were observed just once. The ten largest clones take up approximately 30% of the sample.

This sample also appeared in a second study, on T cells in Graves' hyperthyroidism and ophthalmopathy. The second study, in turn, reports: Stable Graves' hyperthyroidism was defined as the absence of progression to ophthalmopathy over 18 months of follow-up. Hyperthyroidism patients were aged 18 to 65 years and newly diagnosed, with disease duration of less than 2 months. Exclusion was applied to patients with uncontrolled infections, other autoimmune diseases, pregnancy or lactation. Diagnoses relied on clinical symptoms, serum thyroxine and TRAb, thyroid ultrasound and orbital computed tomography. A first-round RT-PCR of the TCR CDR3 used the HTBI primer set with the Qiagen OneStep RT-PCR kit. Most expanded thyroid clonotypes (frequency above 0.001) were also found in blood, which suggests that blood repertoires may mirror thyroid immune responses. Ophthalmopathy was separated from stable hyperthyroidism by a 13 V-J signature model, with over 85% sensitivity and roughly 81% specificity obtained in cross-validation and 80%/75% obtained in testing. In validation, the model predicted progression to ophthalmopathy with around 71% sensitivity and less than 80% specificity, a median of around six months before onset. To identify distinguishing TCR V-J signatures, a discovery cohort of about 95 patients was used, comprising 43 with Graves' ophthalmopathy and roughly 60 with stable Graves' hyperthyroidism. An independent validation cohort of about 19 hyperthyroidism patients and approximately 15 patients who later progressed to ophthalmopathy tested prospective prediction of ophthalmopathy. The 100 or so discovery patients were divided at random into training and test sets in a 7:3 ratio. Thyroid tissue and blood T-cell repertoires from several Graves' hyperthyroidism patients were also compared in the study. After blood sampling, hyperthyroidism patients were treated with methimazole at a starting dose of 30 mg daily, and ophthalmopathy patients were treated with high-dose intravenous methylprednisolone. The libraries were constructed in a second round of multiplex PCR and then size-selected and purified. The libraries were sequenced on an Illumina HiSeq2000 using paired-end 100 bp reads. SOAPnuke was used to process the raw data, throwing out any read that contained adapters or uncalled bases, had a mean Phred below 15, or lacked an exact constant-primer or identifier match. High-quality paired reads were merged with COPE v1.2.5, and unique nucleotide sequences were defined as clonotypes. MiTCR v1.1 was used to align the clonotypes against IMGT TRBV, TRBD and TRBJ reference segments. Only V-J combinations with frequency above 0.0001, covering approximately 99% of repertoires, were analysed. The TCS score was defined as the ratio of F50 (clonal expansion) to E x V (chaos), calculated using BLOSUM62-based TCRdist between CDR3 peptides within each V-J. Welch's t-statistics and random forest reduced 514 V-J features to 13, which were used in a naive Bayes classifier (R e1071). No statistical method was used to fix the sample size in advance, and group allocation was not hidden from the investigators. TCR Vbeta CDR3 sequencing of roughly 140 peripheral blood samples (43 ophthalmopathy, 75 to 85 hyperthyroidism and approximately 17 progressor patients) is reported in the paper.

The TCR comes from a man aged 35 to 55 with Graves disease. Donor details come from another sample of the same person, matched by shared clones. Rearrangement joined TRBV27 to TRBJ2-7; 7 middle bases align to TRBD1. Source: peripheral blood mononuclear cells (PBMCs), taken at new diagnosis, from a patient treated with antithyroid drugs. The CDR3 protein sequence reads: CASSLRPTGRMGYEQYF. The nucleotide sequence reads TGTGCCAGCAGTTTAAGGCCGACAGGGCGGATGGGGTACGAGCAGTACTTC.